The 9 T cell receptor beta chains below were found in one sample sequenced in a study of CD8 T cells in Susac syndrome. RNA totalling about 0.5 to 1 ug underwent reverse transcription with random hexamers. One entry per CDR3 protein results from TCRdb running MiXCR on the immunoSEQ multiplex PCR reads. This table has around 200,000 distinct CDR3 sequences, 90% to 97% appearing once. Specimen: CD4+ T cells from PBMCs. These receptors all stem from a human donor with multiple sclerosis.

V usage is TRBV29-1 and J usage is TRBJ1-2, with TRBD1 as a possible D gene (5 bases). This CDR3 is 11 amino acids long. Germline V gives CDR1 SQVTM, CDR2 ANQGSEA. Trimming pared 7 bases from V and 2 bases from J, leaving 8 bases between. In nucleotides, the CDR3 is TGCAGCGGGGGGACGAACTATGGCTACACCTTC. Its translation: CSGGTNYGYTF.

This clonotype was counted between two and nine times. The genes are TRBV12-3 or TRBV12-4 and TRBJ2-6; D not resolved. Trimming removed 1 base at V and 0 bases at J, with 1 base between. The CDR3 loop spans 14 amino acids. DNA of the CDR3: TGTGCCAGCAGTTTAGTCTCTGGGGCCAACGTCCTGACTTTC. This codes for CASSLVSGANVLTF.

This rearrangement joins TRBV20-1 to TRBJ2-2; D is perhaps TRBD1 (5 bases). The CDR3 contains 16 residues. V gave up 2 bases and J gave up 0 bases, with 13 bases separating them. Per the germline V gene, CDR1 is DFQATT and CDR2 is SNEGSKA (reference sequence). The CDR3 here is CSARKGVLTNTGELFF. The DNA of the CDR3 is TGCAGTGCTAGAAAAGGGGTCCTAACGAACACCGGGGAGCTGTTTTTT.

The CDR3: CSASLNTGELFF. DNA for the CDR3: TGCAGTGCTAGCCTAAACACCGGGGAGCTGTTTTTT. This rearrangement joins TRBV20-1 to TRBJ2-2; no clear D. The CDR3 is made up of 12 amino acids. Germline loops: CDR1 DFQATT, CDR2 SNEGSKA (reference sequence). The V gene lost 3 bases and the J gene lost 2 bases, with 4 bases spanning the gap.

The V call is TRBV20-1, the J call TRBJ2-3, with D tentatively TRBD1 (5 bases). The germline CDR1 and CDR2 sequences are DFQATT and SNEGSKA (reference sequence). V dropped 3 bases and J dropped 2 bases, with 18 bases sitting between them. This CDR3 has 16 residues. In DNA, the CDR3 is TGCAGTGCTAGTAGTGTCGCAGGGCTCTCCACAGATACGCAGTATTTT. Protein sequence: CSASSVAGLSTDTQYF.

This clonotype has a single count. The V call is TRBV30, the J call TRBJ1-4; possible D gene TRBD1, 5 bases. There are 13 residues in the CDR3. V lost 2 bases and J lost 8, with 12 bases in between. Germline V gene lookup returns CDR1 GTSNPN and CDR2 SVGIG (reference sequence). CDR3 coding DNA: TGTGCCTGGAGTAGAGGGCAGGGAGAAAAACTGTTTTTT. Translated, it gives CAWSRGQGEKLFF.

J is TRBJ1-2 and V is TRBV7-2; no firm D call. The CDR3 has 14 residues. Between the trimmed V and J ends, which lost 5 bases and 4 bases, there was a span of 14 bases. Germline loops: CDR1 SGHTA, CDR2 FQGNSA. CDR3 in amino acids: CASSRAAGGYGYTF. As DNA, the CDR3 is TGTGCCAGCAGCAGGGCGGCCGGAGGCTATGGCTACACCTTC.

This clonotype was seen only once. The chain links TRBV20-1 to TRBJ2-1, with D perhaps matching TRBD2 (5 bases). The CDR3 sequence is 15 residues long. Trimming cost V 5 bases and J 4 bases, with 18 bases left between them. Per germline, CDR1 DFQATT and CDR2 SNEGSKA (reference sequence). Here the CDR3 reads CSAPRVVTGYNEQFF. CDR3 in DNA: TGCAGTGCTCCTCGGGTCGTTACGGGGTACAATGAGCAGTTCTTC.

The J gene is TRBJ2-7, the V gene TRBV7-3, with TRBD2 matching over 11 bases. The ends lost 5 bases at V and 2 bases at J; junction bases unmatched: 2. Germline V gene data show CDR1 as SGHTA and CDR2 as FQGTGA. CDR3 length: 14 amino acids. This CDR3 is CASSVTSGAYEQYF. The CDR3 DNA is TGTGCCAGCAGCGTGACTAGCGGGGCCTACGAGCAGTACTTC.